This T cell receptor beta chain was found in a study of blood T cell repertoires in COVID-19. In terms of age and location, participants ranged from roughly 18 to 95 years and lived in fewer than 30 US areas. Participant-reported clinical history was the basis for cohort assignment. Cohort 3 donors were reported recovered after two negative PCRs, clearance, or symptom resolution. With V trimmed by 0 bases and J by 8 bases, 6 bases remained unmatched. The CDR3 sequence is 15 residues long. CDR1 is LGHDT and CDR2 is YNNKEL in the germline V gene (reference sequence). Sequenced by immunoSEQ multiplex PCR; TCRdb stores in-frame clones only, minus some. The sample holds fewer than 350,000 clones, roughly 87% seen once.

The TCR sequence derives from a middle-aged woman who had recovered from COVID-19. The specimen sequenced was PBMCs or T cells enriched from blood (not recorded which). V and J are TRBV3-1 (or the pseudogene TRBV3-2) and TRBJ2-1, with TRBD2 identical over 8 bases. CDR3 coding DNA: TGTGCCAGCAGCCAAGAGGGACTAGGAGGCGATGAGCAGTTCTTC. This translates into CASSQEGLGGDEQFF.